The rows below give T cell receptor beta chains drawn from one sample of a study of identical twins. One entry per CDR3 protein results from TCRdb running MiXCR on the 5' RACE reads. The table records 1,800,000 or so distinct CDR3 sequences, less than 40% of them present only once. The sequenced sample consisted of cord blood. The source is a newborn girl in good health. Both conserved end residues are part of each CDR3. The D gene is left open where the match is weak. The size field is filled for only some rows; it gives once, few, many or a size class.

TRBV4-2	15	.	.	TRBJ2-1	CASSRTGHLFWEQFF	TGTGCCAGCAGCCGCACGGGACACCTCTTTTGGGAGCAGTTCTTC
TRBV10-3	10	.	few	TRBJ2-1	CGSSYNEQFF	TGTGGCAGCTCCTACAATGAGCAGTTCTTC
TRBV20-1	14	.	few	TRBJ2-7	CSARDSAGSYEQYF	TGCAGTGCTAGAGATTCGGCGGGATCCTACGAGCAGTACTTC
TRBV12-3/TRBV12-4	14	.	few	TRBJ2-5	CASSLGERSNEQYF	TGTGCCAGCAGTCTTGGGGAACGGAGCAATGAGCAGTACTTC
TRBV11-3	17	TRBD2	.	TRBJ2-7	CASGRLSGGSKRYEQYF	TGTGCCAGCGGTAGGCTTTCTGGCGGGAGTAAACGGTACGAGCAGTACTTC
TRBV12-3/TRBV12-4	16	.	few	TRBJ2-7	CASSLWGDPGSYEQYF	TGTGCCAGCAGTCTATGGGGGGACCCAGGCTCCTACGAGCAGTACTTC
TRBV20-1	15	.	once	TRBJ1-5	CSASYGSPSNQPQHF	TGCAGTGCTAGTTATGGGAGCCCCAGCAATCAGCCCCAGCATTTT
TRBV20-1	13	TRBD1	few	TRBJ1-2	CSYLPDRSYGYTF	TGCAGTTACCTCCCGGACAGGTCTTATGGCTACACCTTC
TRBV7-9	15	.	few	TRBJ1-2	CASSLSAGRDYGYTF	TGTGCCAGCAGCTTATCTGCAGGTCGAGACTATGGCTACACCTTC
TRBV20-1	14	.	.	TRBJ2-5	CSANLARYQETQYF	TGCAGTGCTAATCTAGCTAGGTACCAAGAGACCCAGTACTTC
TRBV6-9	17	TRBD2	few	TRBJ2-1	CASRDPGTSGLYNEQFF	TGTGCCAGCAGGGATCCAGGGACTAGCGGACTCTACAATGAGCAGTTCTTC
TRBV20-1	17	.	.	TRBJ2-3	CSARDLLRLVRTDTQYF	TGCAGTGCTAGAGATCTATTGCGACTAGTCCGCACAGATACGCAGTATTTT
TRBV20-1	14	.	.	TRBJ2-1	CSARDRARTHEQFF	TGCAGTGCTAGAGATCGGGCGCGGACCCATGAGCAGTTCTTC
TRBV5-5	14	.	.	TRBJ2-4	CASNPQGTKNIQYF	TGTGCCAGTAATCCCCAGGGAACAAAAAACATTCAGTACTTC
TRBV20-1	16	TRBD2	once	TRBJ2-7	CSARGGTSGTYYEQYF	TGCAGTGCTAGAGGGGGGACTAGCGGGACCTATTACGAGCAGTACTTC
TRBV6-6	12	.	.	TRBJ2-3	CASTNSLATQYF	TGTGCCAGCACCAACTCACTAGCTACGCAGTATTTT
TRBV20-1	14	.	.	TRBJ2-3	CSARDLGRTDTQYF	TGCAGTGCTAGAGATCTGGGACGCACAGATACGCAGTATTTT
TRBV3-1	17	TRBD2	few	TRBJ2-3	CASSQSRTSLRGDTQYF	TGTGCCAGCAGCCAATCAAGGACTAGCCTTAGGGGAGATACGCAGTATTTT